A single sample is the source of the 2 T cell receptor beta chains below, sequenced in a study of OX40 agonist ivuxolimab in advanced cancers. Sequencing was performed with immunoSEQ multiplex PCR; in TCRdb, only in-frame clones are kept and a portion is missing. Of 78,000 or so clones in the sample, roughly 92% are singletons; the top ten hold about 2.8%. Sequenced here: CD4+ or CD8+ T cells sorted from blood, sampled in a trial of the OX40 agonist ivuxolimab. The receptor source for this set is an adult with an advanced solid tumor such as melanoma, head and neck, liver or kidney cancer.

The gene calls are TRBV5-1 and TRBJ2-2; TRBD1 might be the D (7 bases). V gave up 4 bases and J gave up 3 bases, with 16 bases separating them. The germline CDR1 and CDR2 sequences are SGHRS and YFSETQ. The CDR3 extends over 16 amino acids. The CDR3: CASSLLTGTYTGELFF. CDR3 in DNA: TGCGCCAGCAGCCTACTGACAGGGACTTACACCGGGGAGCTGTTTTTT.

The CDR3 protein is CASGTGSYEQYF. In DNA, the CDR3 is TGTGCCAGCGGTACAGGTTCCTACGAGCAGTACTTC. The chain couples TRBV28 to TRBJ2-7, with D possibly being TRBD1 (5 bases). Trimming removed 8 bases at V and 1 base at J, with 9 bases between. This CDR3 comprises 12 residues. CDR1 is MDHEN, CDR2 SYDVKM, per germline.